Reported below is one TCR beta chain. Described time point: patch test 2, 6 weeks after DPC sensitization. The treatment was: therapeutic diphenylcyclopropenone sensitization with weekly scalp DPC. The total RNA was obtained from whole blood that was not fractionated. This sample was taken from a study of human T cells and chemical hapten exposure. CDR1 LNHDA and CDR2 SQIVND come from the germline V gene (reference sequence). Deletions cut 1 base from V and 2 bases from J, with 5 bases between. The CDR3 has 13 amino acids. MiXCR was run by TCRdb on the RACE reads, yielding one entry per CDR3 protein. The sample holds around 130,000 distinct CDR3 sequences, roughly 12% seen once.

Sequenced here: whole blood, sampled in connection with sensitization to the hapten diphenylcyclopropenone (DPC). This receptor was identified in a woman aged 45-65 years with alopecia areata. Some clones in this sample may be carry-over from other donors' samples. The rearrangement links TRBV19 to TRBJ1-1; no clear D. The CDR3 loop reads CASSIATNTEAFF. The CDR3 DNA follows: TGTGCCAGTAGTATAGCCACTAACACTGAAGCTTTCTTT.